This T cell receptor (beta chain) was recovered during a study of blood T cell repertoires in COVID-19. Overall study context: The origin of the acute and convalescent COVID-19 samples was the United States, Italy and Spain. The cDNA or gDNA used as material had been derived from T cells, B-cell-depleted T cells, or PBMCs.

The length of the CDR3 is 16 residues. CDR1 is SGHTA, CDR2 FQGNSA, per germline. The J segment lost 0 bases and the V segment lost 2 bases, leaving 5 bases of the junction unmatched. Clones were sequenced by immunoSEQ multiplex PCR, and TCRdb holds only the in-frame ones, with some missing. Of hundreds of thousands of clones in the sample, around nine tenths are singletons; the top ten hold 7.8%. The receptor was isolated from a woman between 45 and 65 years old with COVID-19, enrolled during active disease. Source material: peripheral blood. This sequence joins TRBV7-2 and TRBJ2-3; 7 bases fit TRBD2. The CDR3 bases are TGTGCCAGCAGCTTACCCGCTAGCGGTAGCACAGATACGCAGTATTTT. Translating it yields CASSLPASGSTDTQYF.